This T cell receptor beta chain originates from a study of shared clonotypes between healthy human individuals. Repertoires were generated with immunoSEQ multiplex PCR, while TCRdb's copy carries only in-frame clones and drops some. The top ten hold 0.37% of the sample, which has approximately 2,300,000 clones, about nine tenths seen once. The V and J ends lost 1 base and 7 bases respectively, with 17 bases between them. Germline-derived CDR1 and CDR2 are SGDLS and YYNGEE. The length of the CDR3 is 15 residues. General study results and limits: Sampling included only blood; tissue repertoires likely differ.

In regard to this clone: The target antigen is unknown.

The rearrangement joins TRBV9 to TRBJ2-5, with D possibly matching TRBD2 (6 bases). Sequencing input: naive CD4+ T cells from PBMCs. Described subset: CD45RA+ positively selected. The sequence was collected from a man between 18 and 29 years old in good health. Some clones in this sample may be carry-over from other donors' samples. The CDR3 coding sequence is TGTGCCAGCAGCGTATTTGCGGGATCCCAGGCGACCCAGTACTTC. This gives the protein CASSVFAGSQATQYF.